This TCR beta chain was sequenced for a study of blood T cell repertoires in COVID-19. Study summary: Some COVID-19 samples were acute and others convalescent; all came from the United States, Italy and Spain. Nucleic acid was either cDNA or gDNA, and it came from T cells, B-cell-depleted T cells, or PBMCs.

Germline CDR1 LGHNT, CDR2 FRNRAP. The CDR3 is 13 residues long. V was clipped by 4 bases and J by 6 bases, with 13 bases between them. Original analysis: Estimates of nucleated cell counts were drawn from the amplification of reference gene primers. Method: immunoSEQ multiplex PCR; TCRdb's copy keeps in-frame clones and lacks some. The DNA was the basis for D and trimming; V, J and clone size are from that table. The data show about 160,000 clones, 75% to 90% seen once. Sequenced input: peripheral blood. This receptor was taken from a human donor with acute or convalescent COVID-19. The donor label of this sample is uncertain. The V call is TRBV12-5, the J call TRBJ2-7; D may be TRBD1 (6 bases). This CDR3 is CASGSGTWSEQYF. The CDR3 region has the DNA TGTGCTAGTGGTTCCGGGACATGGAGCGAGCAGTACTTC.